Listed below are T cell receptor beta chains from one sample, sequenced in a study of vaccination and CD4 T cells after COVID-19. TCRdb used MiXCR to reprocess the PCR reads, holding one entry per CDR3 protein. The table has approximately 15,000 distinct CDR3 sequences, around 50% seen once. Antigens of these TCRs are unknown. The sample here was CD4+ T cells from blood, cultured in vitro, taken before SARS-CoV-2 vaccination. The receptors come from a human donor who had recovered from COVID-19. Each CDR3 is given with its conserved first and last residue. D genes are given only for firm matches. Clone size is shown for a subset of rows, as once, few, many or a class of expanded clone.

V	D	size	J	CDR3	DNA
TRBV19	-	-	TRBJ2-2	CASNKGPGTNTGELFF	TGTGCCAGTAACAAAGGGCCCGGGACGAACACCGGGGAGCTGTTTTTT
TRBV7-6	-	-	TRBJ2-3	CASSPYRGTDTQYF	TGTGCCAGCAGCCCGTATAGGGGTACAGATACGCAGTATTTT
TRBV15	-	-	TRBJ1-5	CATSRVDQPQHF	TGTGCCACCAGCAGAGTGGATCAGCCCCAGCATTTT
TRBV28	TRBD1	medium-sized	TRBJ1-1	CASRKGQLDTEAFF	TGTGCCAGCAGGAAGGGACAGCTAGACACTGAAGCTTTCTTT
TRBV10-3	-	few	TRBJ2-7	CAITWQPGTRTYEQYF	TGTGCCATCACATGGCAGCCCGGAACGCGGACCTACGAGCAGTACTTC
TRBV19	TRBD2	few	TRBJ2-5	CASSRIAGRETQYF	TGTGCCAGTAGTAGAATAGCGGGACGAGAGACCCAGTACTTC
TRBV20-1	-	-	TRBJ2-5	CSAPTRAQETQYF	TGCAGTGCCCCAACTAGGGCACAAGAGACCCAGTACTTC
TRBV27	-	-	TRBJ2-7	CASSLSPGRSYEQYF	TGTGCCAGCAGTTTATCACCCGGCCGGAGCTACGAGCAGTACTTC
TRBV28	-	few	TRBJ1-2	CASSTARGYTF	TGTGCCAGCAGTACCGCTCGTGGCTACACCTTC
TRBV10-3	-	few	TRBJ1-1	CAIAGTNTEAFF	TGTGCCATCGCCGGGACAAACACTGAAGCTTTCTTT
TRBV23-1	-	-	TRBJ2-3	CASSQSYPVPYTDTQYF	TGCGCCAGCAGTCAATCGTATCCGGTCCCTTATACAGATACGCAGTATTTT
TRBV7-3	-	-	TRBJ2-3	CASSSRLPTDTQYF	TGTGCCAGCAGCTCACGTCTACCCACAGATACGCAGTATTTT
TRBV6-1	TRBD1	few	TRBJ2-7	CASRRSRGYEQYF	TGTGCCAGCAGGAGATCCAGGGGGTACGAGCAGTACTTC
TRBV20-1	-	-	TRBJ2-7	CSARRRGFLEQYF	TGCAGTGCTAGAAGGCGTGGATTCCTCGAGCAGTACTTC
TRBV15	-	-	TRBJ2-2	CATSRKRLNTGELFF	TGTGCCACCAGCAGGAAAAGACTTAACACCGGGGAGCTGTTTTTT
TRBV6-1	-	-	TRBJ2-7	CASTPAYPSYEQYF	TGTGCCAGCACACCCGCCTATCCTTCCTACGAGCAGTACTTC
TRBV7-2	TRBD1	-	TRBJ1-5	CASSSRDRGGNQPQHF	TGTGCCAGCAGCTCCCGGGACAGGGGTGGCAATCAGCCCCAGCATTTT
TRBV5-1	TRBD1	-	TRBJ1-6	CASSYTGTAYNSPLHF	TGCGCCAGCAGTTACACCGGGACAGCCTATAATTCACCCCTCCACTTT
TRBV20-1	-	few	TRBJ2-3	CSALVAGNTDTQYF	TGCAGTGCTCTAGTAGCAGGGAACACAGATACGCAGTATTTT
TRBV20-1	TRBD1	-	TRBJ1-6	CSASGQEFANSPLHF	TGCAGTGCTTCGGGACAGGAGTTCGCCAATTCACCCCTCCACTTT
TRBV29-1	-	few	TRBJ2-7	CSAGGQRVYEQYF	TGCAGCGCCGGGGGGCAGAGGGTCTACGAGCAGTACTTC
TRBV12-3/TRBV12-4	-	-	TRBJ2-7	CASSFQGSGYEQYF	TGTGCCAGCAGTTTTCAGGGGTCGGGGTACGAGCAGTACTTC
TRBV20-1	-	-	TRBJ2-2	CSARDLQGGGLTGELFF	TGCAGTGCTAGAGACCTACAGGGCGGGGGACTCACCGGGGAGCTGTTTTTT
TRBV28	TRBD2	-	TRBJ2-7	CASSPQSREGYYEQYF	TGTGCCAGCAGTCCCCAAAGCAGGGAGGGGTACTACGAGCAGTACTTC
TRBV20-1	TRBD2	-	TRBJ2-1	CSARDIRREVNEQFF	TGCAGTGCTAGAGATATTAGGCGGGAGGTCAATGAGCAGTTCTTC
TRBV20-1	-	few	TRBJ1-5	CSAPFGGTPIGQPQHF	TGCAGTGCTCCCTTTGGGGGGACCCCAATAGGGCAGCCCCAGCATTTT
TRBV20-1	-	-	TRBJ2-2	CSAREGGNTGELFF	TGCAGTGCTAGAGAAGGGGGAAACACCGGGGAGCTGTTTTTT
TRBV6-1	TRBD1	few	TRBJ1-5	CASRGQGNSNQPQHF	TGTGCCAGCAGGGGACAGGGAAATAGCAATCAGCCCCAGCATTTT
TRBV20-1	TRBD2	-	TRBJ2-7	CSARVGLAGDYEQYF	TGCAGTGCTAGAGTGGGACTAGCGGGAGACTACGAGCAGTACTTC
TRBV10-2	TRBD1	-	TRBJ1-6	CASKFQGAGSSPLHF	TGCGCCAGCAAATTCCAGGGGGCGGGTAGTTCACCCCTCCACTTT
TRBV25-1	TRBD1	-	TRBJ1-5	CASSATGGTQPQHF	TGTGCCAGCAGTGCGACAGGGGGTACCCAGCCCCAGCATTTT
TRBV20-1	-	few	TRBJ1-1	CSARAEQGITAFF	TGCAGTGCTAGAGCGGAACAGGGAATCACAGCTTTCTTT
TRBV20-1	-	-	TRBJ2-5	CSAGSPGARETQYF	TGCAGTGCTGGTTCCCCGGGGGCTCGAGAGACCCAGTACTTC
TRBV7-9	-	-	TRBJ1-1	CASSLNSEGGTEAFF	TGTGCCAGCAGCTTAAACAGTGAGGGAGGCACTGAAGCTTTCTTT
TRBV28	-	-	TRBJ2-3	CASSSPGASGTDTQYF	TGTGCCAGCAGTTCACCAGGGGCGTCTGGCACAGATACGCAGTATTTT
TRBV20-1	-	few	TRBJ2-5	CSARDNRQETQYF	TGCAGTGCTAGAGATAACAGACAAGAGACCCAGTACTTC
TRBV5-6	TRBD2	-	TRBJ2-3	CASSFFAGADTQYF	TGTGCCAGCAGCTTTTTCGCGGGAGCAGATACGCAGTATTTT
TRBV27	-	once	TRBJ2-7	CASSLSRATEQYF	TGTGCCAGCAGTTTATCACGGGCTACCGAGCAGTACTTC
TRBV28	-	-	TRBJ1-5	CASSFLRVVSNQPQHF	TGTGCCAGCAGCTTCCTCAGGGTTGTTAGCAATCAGCCCCAGCATTTT
TRBV2	-	-	TRBJ2-5	CASAFSEGTKETQYF	TGTGCCAGCGCCTTTTCCGAGGGGACCAAAGAGACCCAGTACTTC
TRBV7-9	-	-	TRBJ2-1	CASSLGTWSQYNEQFF	TGTGCCAGCAGCTTAGGGACCTGGTCGCAATACAATGAGCAGTTCTTC
TRBV10-3	-	once	TRBJ1-1	CAISELAKGMNTEAFF	TGTGCCATCAGTGAGTTGGCCAAGGGGATGAACACTGAAGCTTTCTTT
TRBV7-9	-	-	TRBJ1-2	CASSVLQGLGYTF	TGTGCCAGCAGCGTTCTACAGGGTCTCGGCTACACCTTC
TRBV7-9	-	-	TRBJ2-5	CASSLFKTAEETQYF	TGTGCCAGCAGCTTATTTAAGACAGCAGAAGAGACCCAGTACTTC